This is a list of T cell receptor beta chains from one sample in a study of post-analysis software for immune sequencing data. TCRdb ran MiXCR on the PCR reads and lists one entry per CDR3 protein. Among hundreds of thousands of distinct CDR3 sequences listed, around 50% were seen once. The sequenced sample consisted of blood. These receptors all stem from a girl aged 5 to 17 with multiple sclerosis. The CDR3 runs from the conserved cysteine through the conserved F or W. Fields, in order: clone size, J gene, V gene, D gene, CDR3 protein, CDR3 DNA. The D gene is left open where the match is weak. Size is omitted from some rows. Given values are once, few, many or a class for expanded clones.

>NA|TRBJ2-5|TRBV5-1|TRBD2
CASSSGLAGEQETQYF
TGCGCCAGCAGCTCTGGACTAGCGGGGGAACAAGAGACCCAGTACTTC
>NA|TRBJ2-7|TRBV12-3/TRBV12-4|NA
CASSGTPTYEQYF
TGTGCCAGCAGCGGGACGCCGACCTACGAGCAGTACTTC
>NA|TRBJ2-7|TRBV24-1|NA
CATSEGGPLDEQYF
TGTGCCACCAGTGAAGGGGGGCCACTGGACGAGCAGTACTTC
>few|TRBJ2-4|TRBV7-9|NA
CASSFQGGQYF
TGTGCCAGCAGCTTCCAGGGTGGGCAGTACTTC
>NA|TRBJ2-1|TRBV11-3|TRBD1
CASSSMGQTSYNEQFF
TGTGCCAGCAGCTCCATGGGACAGACCTCCTACAATGAGCAGTTCTTC
>NA|TRBJ1-2|TRBV27|NA
CASSPKGQANYGYTF
TGTGCCAGCAGTCCCAAAGGACAAGCCAACTATGGCTACACCTTC
>NA|TRBJ2-7|TRBV29-1|NA
CSVLQRERTHYF
TGCAGCGTTCTACAAAGGGAGAGGACCCATTACTTC
>NA|TRBJ2-1|TRBV7-9|TRBD2
CASSSPTGTRGYNEQFF
TGTGCCAGCAGCTCACCCACCGGGACTAGGGGATACAATGAGCAGTTCTTC
>NA|TRBJ2-3|TRBV5-6|NA
CASRSGRPVTDTQYF
TGTGCCAGCAGGAGTGGGAGACCTGTCACAGATACGCAGTATTTT
>NA|TRBJ2-5|TRBV27|NA
CASSLSKDGETQYF
TGTGCCAGCAGTTTATCGAAGGATGGAGAGACCCAGTACTTC
>NA|TRBJ2-3|TRBV5-1|TRBD2
CASSSKSSGRFTDTQYF
TGCGCCAGCAGCTCAAAATCTAGCGGGAGGTTCACAGATACGCAGTATTTT
>NA|TRBJ2-1|TRBV7-9|NA
CASSLDSKNEQFF
TGTGCCAGCAGCTTAGACTCCAAGAATGAGCAGTTCTTC
>NA|TRBJ2-3|TRBV4-2|NA
CASSQDGSWTDTQYF
TGTGCCAGCAGCCAAGATGGGAGTTGGACAGATACGCAGTATTTT
>NA|TRBJ2-3|TRBV5-1|TRBD2
CASSQPRTSGDTDTQYF
TGCGCCAGCAGCCAGCCCCGGACTAGCGGAGACACAGATACGCAGTATTTT
>NA|TRBJ1-1|TRBV25-1|NA
CASSVGADGGTEAFF
TGTGCCAGCAGTGTCGGGGCGGACGGGGGCACTGAAGCTTTCTTT
>few|TRBJ2-5|TRBV29-1|TRBD1
CSVHRGLEETQYF
TGCAGCGTCCACAGGGGGCTCGAAGAGACCCAGTACTTC
>NA|TRBJ2-1|TRBV12-3/TRBV12-4|NA
CASSLKGGLARPNEQFF
TGTGCCAGCAGTTTAAAGGGAGGTCTAGCGCGCCCCAATGAGCAGTTCTTC
>few|TRBJ2-7|TRBV9|TRBD1
CASSRRQGAGEQYF
TGTGCCAGCAGCCGGAGACAGGGGGCGGGCGAGCAGTACTTC
>NA|TRBJ2-1|TRBV4-2|NA
CASSPGSNWNEQFF
TGTGCCAGCAGCCCCGGGAGTAATTGGAATGAGCAGTTCTTC
>NA|TRBJ2-7|TRBV12-3/TRBV12-4|TRBD1
CASSPRQGARNEQYF
TGTGCCAGCAGTCCGCGACAGGGGGCGCGGAACGAGCAGTACTTC
>NA|TRBJ2-1|TRBV7-8|TRBD1
CASSPRRQGELQFF
TGTGCCAGCAGCCCGAGACGACAGGGGGAGCTTCAGTTCTTC
>NA|TRBJ2-5|TRBV12-3/TRBV12-4|TRBD1
CASSLKRPGTGFGKETQYF
TGTGCCAGCAGTCTAAAACGTCCCGGGACAGGGTTCGGCAAAGAGACCCAGTACTTC
>few|TRBJ2-3|TRBV29-1|NA
CSVERLLADTQYF
TGCAGCGTTGAGAGACTGCTTGCAGATACGCAGTATTTT
>NA|TRBJ2-5|TRBV7-9|NA
CASSPRGGGGTGRLQETQYF
TGTGCCAGCAGCCCCAGGGGGGGTGGGGGGACAGGAAGATTACAAGAGACCCAGTACTTC
>NA|TRBJ1-2|TRBV15|NA
CATSRGWGADYGYTF
TGTGCCACCAGCAGAGGATGGGGGGCGGACTATGGCTACACCTTC
>NA|TRBJ2-7|TRBV25-1|NA
CASSEYEGSEQYF
TGTGCCAGCAGTGAATACGAGGGGTCTGAGCAGTACTTC
>NA|TRBJ2-5|TRBV2|TRBD1
CASRATGQQETQYF
TGTGCCAGCAGGGCGACAGGGCAACAAGAGACCCAGTACTTC
>NA|TRBJ2-5|TRBV6-5|TRBD2
CASSAERGARETQYF
TGTGCCAGCAGTGCCGAGCGGGGGGCGCGAGAGACCCAGTACTTC
>few|TRBJ2-3|TRBV6-1|TRBD2
CASSENGLAGGRDTQYF
TGTGCCAGCAGTGAAAATGGACTAGCGGGAGGAAGGGATACGCAGTATTTT
>few|TRBJ2-2|TRBV5-5|TRBD1
CASSLGPNRGAGAGELFF
TGTGCCAGCAGCTTGGGTCCTAACAGGGGCGCAGGGGCCGGGGAGCTGTTTTTT
>NA|TRBJ1-5|TRBV7-8|NA
CASSLVGTTVINQPQHF
TGTGCCAGCAGCTTAGTCGGGACCACGGTAATAAATCAGCCCCAGCATTTT
>NA|TRBJ2-3|TRBV27|TRBD1
CASIGQGAADTQYF
TGTGCCAGCATCGGACAGGGGGCTGCAGATACGCAGTATTTT
>NA|TRBJ2-7|TRBV5-1|TRBD2
CASTTEGLVGEQYF
TGCGCCAGCACAACCGAGGGACTAGTGGGCGAGCAGTACTTC
>NA|TRBJ2-3|TRBV15|NA
CATSRDPTLGPDTQYF
TGTGCCACCAGCAGAGATCCGACACTAGGGCCAGATACGCAGTATTTT
>few|TRBJ2-7|TRBV6-1|TRBD1
CASSESTGGYEQYF
TGTGCCAGCAGTGAATCCACAGGGGGGTACGAGCAGTACTTC
>NA|TRBJ2-7|TRBV20-1|NA
CSASVLYEQYF
TGCAGTGCTAGTGTCCTCTACGAGCAGTACTTC
>NA|TRBJ2-1|TRBV3-1|TRBD1
CASRRGQLSSYNEQFF
TGTGCCAGCAGAAGGGGACAGCTGAGCTCCTACAATGAGCAGTTCTTC
>few|TRBJ2-5|TRBV15|TRBD2
CATSGGTSGETQYF
TGTGCCACCAGCGGCGGGACTAGCGGAGAGACCCAGTACTTC
>few|TRBJ2-1|TRBV5-1|TRBD2
CASSLATSGSFEQFF
TGCGCCAGCAGCTTGGCGACTAGCGGGAGTTTTGAGCAGTTCTTC
>NA|TRBJ2-7|TRBV7-8|TRBD1
CASSPSRGQERSYEQYF
TGTGCCAGCAGCCCTAGTAGGGGACAGGAGCGTTCCTACGAGCAGTACTTC
>NA|TRBJ2-2|TRBV4-1|TRBD2
CASSPKARAGGPGELFF
TGCGCCAGCAGCCCAAAAGCGCGAGCGGGAGGACCCGGGGAGCTGTTTTTT
>NA|TRBJ1-2|TRBV12-3/TRBV12-4|TRBD1
CASLKDPRTGHGYTF
TGTGCCAGCTTAAAAGATCCGAGGACAGGGCATGGCTACACCTTC
>NA|TRBJ2-5|TRBV14|NA
CASSQDWDQETQYF
TGTGCCAGCAGCCAAGACTGGGACCAAGAGACCCAGTACTTC